One T cell receptor beta chain is described in this entry. The ends were cut back, 0 bases at V and 5 bases at J, with 8 bases in the middle. The germline gives CDR1 SGDLS, CDR2 YYNGEE. This CDR3 is 13 amino acids long. This entry is derived from a study of blood T cell repertoires in COVID-19. Generated by immunoSEQ multiplex PCR, the TCRdb table keeps only in-frame clones and is missing some. The sample has 95,000 to 150,000 clones; roughly 85% are singletons. V gene TRBV9 combines with J gene TRBJ1-2, with D uncertain. The TCR sequence derives from a man aged 35 to 55 with acute or convalescent COVID-19. The sample was peripheral blood. The CDR3: CASSVVGGYGYTF. The CDR3 DNA reads TGTGCCAGCAGCGTAGTCGGAGGGTATGGCTACACCTTC. Full variable domain (missing parts from reference TRBV9 and TRBJ1-2): DSGVTQTPKHLITATGQRVTLRCSPRSGDLSVYWYQQSLDQGLQFLIQYYNGEERAKGNILERFSAQQFPDLHSELNLSSLELGDSALYFCASSVVGGYGYTFGSGTRLTVV.